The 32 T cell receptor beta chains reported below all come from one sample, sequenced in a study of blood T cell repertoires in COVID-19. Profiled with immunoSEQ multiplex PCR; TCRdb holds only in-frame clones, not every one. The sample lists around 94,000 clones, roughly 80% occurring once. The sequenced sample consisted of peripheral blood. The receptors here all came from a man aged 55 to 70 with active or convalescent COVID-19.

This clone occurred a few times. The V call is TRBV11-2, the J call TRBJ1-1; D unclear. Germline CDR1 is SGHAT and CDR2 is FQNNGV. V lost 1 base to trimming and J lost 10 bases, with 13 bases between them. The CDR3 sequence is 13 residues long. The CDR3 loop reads CASSLVRESSAFF. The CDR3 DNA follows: TGTGCCAGCAGCTTAGTCCGGGAGTCCTCAGCTTTCTTT.

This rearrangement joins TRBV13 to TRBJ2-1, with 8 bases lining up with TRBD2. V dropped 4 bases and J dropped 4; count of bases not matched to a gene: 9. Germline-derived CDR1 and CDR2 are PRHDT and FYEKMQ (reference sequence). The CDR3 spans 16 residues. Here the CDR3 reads CASSYSGRGEYNEQFF. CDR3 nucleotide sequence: TGTGCCAGCAGCTATAGTGGGCGGGGGGAATACAATGAGCAGTTCTTC.

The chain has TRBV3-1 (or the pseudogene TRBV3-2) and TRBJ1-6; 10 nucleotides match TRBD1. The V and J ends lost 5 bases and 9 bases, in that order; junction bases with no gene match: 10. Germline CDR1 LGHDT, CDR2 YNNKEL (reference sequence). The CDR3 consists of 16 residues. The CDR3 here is CASSSPPGTGVSPLHF. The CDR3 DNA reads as TGTGCCAGCAGCTCTCCACCCGGGACAGGGGTTTCACCCCTCCACTTT.

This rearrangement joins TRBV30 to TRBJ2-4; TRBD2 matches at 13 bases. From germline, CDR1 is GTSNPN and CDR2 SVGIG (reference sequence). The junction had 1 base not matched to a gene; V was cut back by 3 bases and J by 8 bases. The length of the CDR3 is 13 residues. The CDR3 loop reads CAWRLAGGYIQYF. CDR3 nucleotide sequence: TGTGCCTGGAGACTAGCGGGAGGGTACATTCAGTACTTC. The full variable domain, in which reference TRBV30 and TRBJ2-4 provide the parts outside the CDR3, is SQTIHQWPATLVQPVGSPLSLECTVEGTSNPNLYWYRQAAGRGLQLLFYSVGIGQISSEVPQNLSASRPQDRQFILSSKKLLLSDSGFYLCAWRLAGGYIQYFGAGTRLSVL.

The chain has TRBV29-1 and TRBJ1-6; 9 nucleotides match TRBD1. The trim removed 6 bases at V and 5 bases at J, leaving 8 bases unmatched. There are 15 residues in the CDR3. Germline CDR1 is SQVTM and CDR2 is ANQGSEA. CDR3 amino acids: CSVAGQGENNSPLHF. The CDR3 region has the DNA TGCAGCGTCGCGGGACAGGGAGAGAATAATTCACCCCTCCACTTT. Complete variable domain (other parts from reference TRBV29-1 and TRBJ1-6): SAVISQKPSRDICQRGTSLTIQCQVDSQVTMMFWYRQQPGQSLTLIATANQGSEATYESGFVIDKFPISRPNLTFSTLTVSNMSPEDSSIYLCSVAGQGENNSPLHFGNGTRLTVT.

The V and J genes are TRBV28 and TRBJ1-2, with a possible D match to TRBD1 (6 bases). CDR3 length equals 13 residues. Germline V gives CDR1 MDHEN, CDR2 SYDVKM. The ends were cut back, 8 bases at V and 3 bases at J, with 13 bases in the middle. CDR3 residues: CASAPDSYYGYTF. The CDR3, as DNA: TGTGCCAGCGCTCCGGACAGCTACTATGGCTACACCTTC.

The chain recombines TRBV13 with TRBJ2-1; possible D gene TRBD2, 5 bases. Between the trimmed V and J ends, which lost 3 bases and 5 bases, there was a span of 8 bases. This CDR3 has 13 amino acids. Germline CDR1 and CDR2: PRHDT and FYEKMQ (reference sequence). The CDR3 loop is CASSFGINNEQFF. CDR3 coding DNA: TGTGCCAGCAGCTTCGGGATAAACAATGAGCAGTTCTTC.

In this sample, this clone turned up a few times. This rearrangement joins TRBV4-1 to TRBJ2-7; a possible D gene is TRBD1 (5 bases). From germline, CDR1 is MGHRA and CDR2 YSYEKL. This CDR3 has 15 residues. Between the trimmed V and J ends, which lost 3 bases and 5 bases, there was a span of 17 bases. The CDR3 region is CASSQVFRVGHEQYF. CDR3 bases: TGCGCCAGCAGCCAGGTATTCAGGGTTGGACACGAGCAGTACTTC.

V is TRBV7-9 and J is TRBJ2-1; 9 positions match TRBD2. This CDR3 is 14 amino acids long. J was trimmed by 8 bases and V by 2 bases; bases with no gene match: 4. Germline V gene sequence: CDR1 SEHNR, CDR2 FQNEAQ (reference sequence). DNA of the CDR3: TGTGCCAGCAGCTTATTTAGCGGGAGTTATGAGCAGTTCTTC. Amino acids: CASSLFSGSYEQFF.

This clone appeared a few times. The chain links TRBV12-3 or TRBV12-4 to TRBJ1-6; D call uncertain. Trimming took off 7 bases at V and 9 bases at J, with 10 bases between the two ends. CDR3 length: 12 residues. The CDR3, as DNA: TGTGCCAGCACCCAAGCTAGTTCACCCCTCCACTTT. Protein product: CASTQASSPLHF.

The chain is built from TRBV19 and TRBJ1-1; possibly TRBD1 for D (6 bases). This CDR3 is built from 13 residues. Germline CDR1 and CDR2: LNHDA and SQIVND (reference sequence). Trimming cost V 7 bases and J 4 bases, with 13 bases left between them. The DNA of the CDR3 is TGTGCCAGTAAATGGGGGGGCGGCACTGAAGCTTTCTTT. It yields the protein CASKWGGGTEAFF.

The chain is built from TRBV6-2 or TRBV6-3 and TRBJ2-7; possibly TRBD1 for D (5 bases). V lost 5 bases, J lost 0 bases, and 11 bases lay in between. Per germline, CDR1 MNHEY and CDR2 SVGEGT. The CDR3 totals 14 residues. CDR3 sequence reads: CASSTHRSSYEQYV. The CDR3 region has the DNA TGTGCCAGCAGTACGCACAGGAGCTCCTACGAGCAGTACGTC.

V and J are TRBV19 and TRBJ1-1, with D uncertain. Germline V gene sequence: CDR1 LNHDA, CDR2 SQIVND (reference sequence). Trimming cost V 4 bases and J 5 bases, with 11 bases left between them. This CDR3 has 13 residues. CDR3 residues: CASSRTGGTEAFF. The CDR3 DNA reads TGTGCCAGTAGTAGGACGGGAGGGACTGAAGCTTTCTTT.

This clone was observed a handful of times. The CDR3 DNA sequence: TGCGCCAGCACCCGGACAGGGACAACAACTAATGAAAAACTGTTTTTT. This encodes CASTRTGTTTNEKLFF. The chain joins TRBV5-1 to TRBJ1-4, with 8 bases identical to TRBD1. V lost 6 bases and J lost 0; bases outside the gene matches: 7. This CDR3 has 16 amino acids. Germline CDR1 reads SGHRS; CDR2 reads YFSETQ.

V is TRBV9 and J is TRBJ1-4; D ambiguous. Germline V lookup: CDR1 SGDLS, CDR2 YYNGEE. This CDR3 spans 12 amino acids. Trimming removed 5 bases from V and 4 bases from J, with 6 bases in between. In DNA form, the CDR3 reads TGTGCCAGCAGTCAGAATAATGAAAAACTGTTTTTT. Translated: CASSQNNEKLFF.

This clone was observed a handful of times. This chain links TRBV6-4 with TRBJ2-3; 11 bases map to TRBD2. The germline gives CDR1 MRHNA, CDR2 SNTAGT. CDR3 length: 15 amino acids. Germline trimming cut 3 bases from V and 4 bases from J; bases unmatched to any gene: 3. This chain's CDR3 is CASSEGTSGADTQYF. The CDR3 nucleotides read TGTGCCAGCAGTGAAGGGACTAGCGGTGCAGATACGCAGTATTTT.

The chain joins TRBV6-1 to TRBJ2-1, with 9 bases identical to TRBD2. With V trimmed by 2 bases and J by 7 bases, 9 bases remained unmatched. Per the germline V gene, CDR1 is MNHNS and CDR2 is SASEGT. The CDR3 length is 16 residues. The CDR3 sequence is CASSEKLAGFGNEQFF. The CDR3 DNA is TGTGCCAGCAGTGAAAAGCTAGCGGGGTTCGGGAATGAGCAGTTCTTC.

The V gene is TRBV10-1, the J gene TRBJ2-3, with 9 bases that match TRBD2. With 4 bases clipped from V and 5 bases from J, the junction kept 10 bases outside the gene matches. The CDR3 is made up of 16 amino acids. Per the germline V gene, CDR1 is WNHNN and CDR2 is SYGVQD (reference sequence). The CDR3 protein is CASSGLQAGGRDTQYF. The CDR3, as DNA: TGCGCCAGCAGTGGACTTCAAGCGGGAGGCCGAGATACGCAGTATTTT.

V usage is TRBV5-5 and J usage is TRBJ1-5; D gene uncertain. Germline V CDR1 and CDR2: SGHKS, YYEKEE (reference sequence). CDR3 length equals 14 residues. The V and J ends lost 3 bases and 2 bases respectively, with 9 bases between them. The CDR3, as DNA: TGTGCCAGCAGCTCCTTTGTCGGCAATCAGCCCCAGCATTTT. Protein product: CASSSFVGNQPQHF.

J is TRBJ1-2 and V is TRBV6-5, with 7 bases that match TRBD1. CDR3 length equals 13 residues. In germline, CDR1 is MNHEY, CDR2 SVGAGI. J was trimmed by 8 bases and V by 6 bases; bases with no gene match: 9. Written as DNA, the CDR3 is TGTGCCAGCAGAAACACAGGGGCGGGGGGCTACACCTTC. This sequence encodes CASRNTGAGGYTF.

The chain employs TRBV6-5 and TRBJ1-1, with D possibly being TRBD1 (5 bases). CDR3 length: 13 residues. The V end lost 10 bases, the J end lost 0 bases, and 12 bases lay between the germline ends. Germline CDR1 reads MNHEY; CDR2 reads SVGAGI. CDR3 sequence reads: CATEDSLNTEAFF. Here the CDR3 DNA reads TGTGCCACGGAAGACAGCTTGAACACTGAAGCTTTCTTT.

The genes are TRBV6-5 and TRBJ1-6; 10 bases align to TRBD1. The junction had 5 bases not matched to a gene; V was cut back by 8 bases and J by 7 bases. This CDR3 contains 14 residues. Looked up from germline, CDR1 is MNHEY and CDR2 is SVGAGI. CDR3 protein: CASRGQGENSPLHF. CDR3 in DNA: TGTGCCAGCCGAGGACAGGGGGAAAATTCACCCCTCCACTTT.

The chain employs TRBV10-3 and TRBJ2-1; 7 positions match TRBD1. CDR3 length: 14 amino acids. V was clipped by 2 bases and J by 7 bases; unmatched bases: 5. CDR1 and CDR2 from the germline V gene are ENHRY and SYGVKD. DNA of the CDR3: TGTGCCATCAGTGAGGACAGGGCGCGTAATGAGCAGTTCTTC. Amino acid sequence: CAISEDRARNEQFF.

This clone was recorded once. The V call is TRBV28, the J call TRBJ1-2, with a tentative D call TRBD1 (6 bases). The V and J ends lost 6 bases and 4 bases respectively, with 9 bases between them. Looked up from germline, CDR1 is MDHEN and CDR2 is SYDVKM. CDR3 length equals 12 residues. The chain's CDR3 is CASSEDSYGYTF. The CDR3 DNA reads TGTGCCAGCAGCGAGGACAGCTATGGCTACACCTTC.

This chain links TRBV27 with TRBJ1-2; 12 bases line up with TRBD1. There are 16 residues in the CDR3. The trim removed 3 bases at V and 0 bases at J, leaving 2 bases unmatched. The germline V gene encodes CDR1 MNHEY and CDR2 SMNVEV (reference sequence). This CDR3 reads CASSLGQGAANYGYTF. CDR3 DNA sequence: TGTGCCAGCAGTTTGGGACAGGGGGCCGCTAACTATGGCTACACCTTC.

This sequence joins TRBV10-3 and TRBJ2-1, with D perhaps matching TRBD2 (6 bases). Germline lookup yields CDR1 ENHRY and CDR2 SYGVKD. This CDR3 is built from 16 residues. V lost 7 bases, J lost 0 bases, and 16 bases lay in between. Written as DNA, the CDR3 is TGTGCCATCACGGGGAGCGGGCCTAGCTCCTACAATGAGCAGTTCTTC. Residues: CAITGSGPSSYNEQFF.

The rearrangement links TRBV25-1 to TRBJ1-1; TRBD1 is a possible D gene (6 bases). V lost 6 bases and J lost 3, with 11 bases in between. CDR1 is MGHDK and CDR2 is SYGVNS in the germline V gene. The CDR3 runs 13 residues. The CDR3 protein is CASRDSLDTEAFF. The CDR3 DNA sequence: TGTGCCAGCAGGGACAGTCTCGACACTGAAGCTTTCTTT.

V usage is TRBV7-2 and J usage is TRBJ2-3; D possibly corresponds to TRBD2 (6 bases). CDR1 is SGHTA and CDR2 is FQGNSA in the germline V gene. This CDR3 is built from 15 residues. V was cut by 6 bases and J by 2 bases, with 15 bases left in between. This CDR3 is CASRGGPILTDTQYF. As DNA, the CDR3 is TGTGCCAGCAGGGGAGGACCGATTCTCACAGATACGCAGTATTTT.

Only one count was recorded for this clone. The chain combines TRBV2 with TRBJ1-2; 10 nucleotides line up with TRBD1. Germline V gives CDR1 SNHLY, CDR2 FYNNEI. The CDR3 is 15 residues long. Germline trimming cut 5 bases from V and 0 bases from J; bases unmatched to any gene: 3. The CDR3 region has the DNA TGTGCCAGCAGTCCCGGGACAGGGGCTAACTATGGCTACACCTTC. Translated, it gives CASSPGTGANYGYTF. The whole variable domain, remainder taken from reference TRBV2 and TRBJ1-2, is EPEVTQTPSHQVTQMGQEVILRCVPISNHLYFYWYRQILGQKVEFLVSFYNNEISEKSEIFDDQFSVERPDGSNFTLKIRSTKLEDSAMYFCASSPGTGANYGYTFGSGTRLTVV.

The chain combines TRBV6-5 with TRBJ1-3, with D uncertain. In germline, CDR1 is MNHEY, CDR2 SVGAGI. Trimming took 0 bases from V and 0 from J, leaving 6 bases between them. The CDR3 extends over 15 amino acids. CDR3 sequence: CASSYSAGSGNTIYF. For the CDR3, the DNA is TGTGCCAGCAGTTACTCTGCAGGCTCTGGAAACACCATATATTTT.

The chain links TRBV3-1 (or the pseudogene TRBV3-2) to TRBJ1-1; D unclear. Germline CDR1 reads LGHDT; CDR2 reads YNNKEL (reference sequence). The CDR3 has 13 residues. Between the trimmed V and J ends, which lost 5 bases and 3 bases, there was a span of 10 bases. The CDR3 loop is CASSWQVYTEAFF. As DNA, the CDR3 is TGTGCCAGCAGCTGGCAGGTGTACACTGAAGCTTTCTTT.

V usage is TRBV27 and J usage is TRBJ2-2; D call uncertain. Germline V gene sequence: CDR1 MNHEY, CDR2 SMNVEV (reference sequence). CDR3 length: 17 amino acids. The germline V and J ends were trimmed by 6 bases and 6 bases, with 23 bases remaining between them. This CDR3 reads CASSISTHLGPSGELFF. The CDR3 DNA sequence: TGTGCCAGCAGCATCTCCACCCATCTAGGCCCTTCCGGGGAGCTGTTTTTT.